The clone carrying this T cell receptor beta chain was counted a few times. This sample's treatment: roughly 20 received Ad26.COV2.S at low or high dose, single or two shots; 5 received placebo; per-sample allocation not given. Collection of the samples took place on day 63 after the first injection of vaccine or placebo. The data originate from a study of Ad26.COV2.S vaccination and SARS-CoV-2 variants. Measured with immunoSEQ multiplex PCR; TCRdb has only the in-frame clones, and not every one. The sample lists 510,000 or so clones; approximately 88% were seen once. Germline V gene data show CDR1 as LGHNA and CDR2 as YNFKEQ. The CDR3 runs 17 residues. Trimming took 3 bases from V and 1 from J; bases not matched to a gene: 10.

This chain joins TRBV4-2 and TRBJ1-2; 8 bases map to TRBD1. The TCR was taken from a person between 18 and 59 years old who received the Ad26.COV2.S COVID-19 vaccine or a placebo. The starting material was peripheral blood, obtained in a trial of Ad26.COV2.S vaccine versus placebo. The CDR3 loop reads CASSHTSTGAGNYGYTF. CDR3 coding DNA: TGTGCCAGCAGCCACACTTCGACAGGGGCGGGTAACTATGGCTACACCTTC.